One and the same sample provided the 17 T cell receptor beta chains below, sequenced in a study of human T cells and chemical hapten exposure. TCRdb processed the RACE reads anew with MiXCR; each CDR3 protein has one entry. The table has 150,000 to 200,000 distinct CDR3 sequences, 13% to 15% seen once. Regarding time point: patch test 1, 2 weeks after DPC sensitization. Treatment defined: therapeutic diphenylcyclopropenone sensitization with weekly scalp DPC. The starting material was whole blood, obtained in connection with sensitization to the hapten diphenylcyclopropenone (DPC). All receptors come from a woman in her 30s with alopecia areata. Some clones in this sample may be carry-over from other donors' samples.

CDR3 in amino acids: CSVTGGYGYTF. The DNA for the CDR3 is TGCAGCGTAACAGGGGGCTATGGCTACACCTTC. The rearrangement joins TRBV29-1 to TRBJ1-2; 8 bases line up with TRBD1. This CDR3 contains 11 residues. CDR1 is SQVTM, CDR2 ANQGSEA, per germline. V trimming: 6 bases; J trimming: 4 bases; junction bases outside the gene matches: 1.

The CDR3 spells CASSAPRGKVTDTQYF. CDR3 DNA sequence: TGTGCCAGCAGTGCCCCGAGGGGGAAGGTCACAGATACGCAGTATTTT. V usage is TRBV28 and J usage is TRBJ2-3; D is possibly TRBD1 (6 bases). The CDR3 is 16 amino acids. Germline V gene data show CDR1 as MDHEN and CDR2 as SYDVKM. V was cut by 5 bases and J by 2 bases, with 17 bases left in between.

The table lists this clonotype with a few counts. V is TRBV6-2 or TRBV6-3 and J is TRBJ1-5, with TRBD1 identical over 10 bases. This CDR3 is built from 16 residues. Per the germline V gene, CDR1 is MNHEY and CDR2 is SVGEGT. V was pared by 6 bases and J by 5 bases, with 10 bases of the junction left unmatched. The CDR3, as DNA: TGTGCCAGCAGCCCCGGGACAGGGGAGGTCTATCAGCCCCAGCATTTT. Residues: CASSPGTGEVYQPQHF.

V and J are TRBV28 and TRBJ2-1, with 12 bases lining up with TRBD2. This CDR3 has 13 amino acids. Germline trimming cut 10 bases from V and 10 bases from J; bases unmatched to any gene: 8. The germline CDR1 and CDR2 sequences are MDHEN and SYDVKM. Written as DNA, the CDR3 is TGTGCCACTATGACTAGCGGGAGAGGAGAGCAGTTCTTC. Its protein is CATMTSGRGEQFF. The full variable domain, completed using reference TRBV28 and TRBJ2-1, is DVKVTQSSRYLVKRTGEKVFLECVQDMDHENMFWYRQDPGLGLRLIYFSYDVKMKEKGDIPEGYSVSREKKERFSLILESASTNQTSMYLCATMTSGRGEQFFGPGTRLTVL.

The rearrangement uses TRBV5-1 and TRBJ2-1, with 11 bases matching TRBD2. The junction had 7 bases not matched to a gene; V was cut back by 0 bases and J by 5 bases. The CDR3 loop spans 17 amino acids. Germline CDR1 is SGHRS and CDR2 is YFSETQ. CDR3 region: CASSLGLAGTSDNEQFF. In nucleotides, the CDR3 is TGCGCCAGCAGCTTGGGACTAGCGGGGACTTCAGACAATGAGCAGTTCTTC. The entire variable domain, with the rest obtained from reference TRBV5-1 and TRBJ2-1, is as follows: KAGVTQTPRYLIKTRGQQVTLSCSPISGHRSVSWYQQTPGQGLQFLFEYFSETQRNKGNFPGRFSGRQFSNSRSEMNVSTLELGDSALYLCASSLGLAGTSDNEQFFGPGTRLTVL.

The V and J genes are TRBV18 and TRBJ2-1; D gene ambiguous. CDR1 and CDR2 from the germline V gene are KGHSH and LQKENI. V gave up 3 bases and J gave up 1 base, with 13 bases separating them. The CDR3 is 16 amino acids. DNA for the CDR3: TGTGCCAGCTCACCCCCCCTTGACGTTTCCTACAATGAGCAGTTCTTC. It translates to CASSPPLDVSYNEQFF.

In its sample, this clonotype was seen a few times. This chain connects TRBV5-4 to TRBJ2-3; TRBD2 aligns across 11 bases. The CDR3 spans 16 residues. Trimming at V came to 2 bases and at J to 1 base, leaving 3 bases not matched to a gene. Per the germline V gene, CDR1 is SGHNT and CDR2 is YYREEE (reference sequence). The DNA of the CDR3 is TGTGCCAGCAGCTTTCGACTAGCGGGGCGCACAGATACGCAGTATTTT. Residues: CASSFRLAGRTDTQYF.

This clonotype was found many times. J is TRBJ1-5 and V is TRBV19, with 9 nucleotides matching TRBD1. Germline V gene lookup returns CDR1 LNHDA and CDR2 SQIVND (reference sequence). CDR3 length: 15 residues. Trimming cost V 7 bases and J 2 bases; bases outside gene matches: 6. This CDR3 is CASNYRGLGNQPQHF. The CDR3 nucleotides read TGTGCCAGTAATTACAGGGGGCTCGGCAATCAGCCCCAGCATTTT.

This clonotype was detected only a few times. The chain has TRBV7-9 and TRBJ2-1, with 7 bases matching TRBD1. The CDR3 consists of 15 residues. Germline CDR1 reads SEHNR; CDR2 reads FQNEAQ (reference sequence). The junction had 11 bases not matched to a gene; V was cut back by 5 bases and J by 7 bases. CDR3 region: CASSVQGVKANEQFF. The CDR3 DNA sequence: TGTGCCAGCAGCGTCCAGGGGGTCAAGGCTAATGAGCAGTTCTTC.

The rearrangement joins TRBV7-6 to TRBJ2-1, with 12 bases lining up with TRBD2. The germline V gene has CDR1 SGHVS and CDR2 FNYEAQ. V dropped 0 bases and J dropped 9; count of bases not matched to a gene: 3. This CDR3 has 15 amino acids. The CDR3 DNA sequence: TGTGCCAGCAGCTTAGCGACTAGCGGGGGAGGTGAGCAGTTCTTC. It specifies CASSLATSGGGEQFF.

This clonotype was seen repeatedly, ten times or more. CDR3 loop: CASLDRGSGYTF. In nucleotides, the CDR3 is TGTGCCAGCTTGGACAGGGGAAGTGGCTACACCTTC. The chain carries TRBV2 and TRBJ1-2; 9 bases map to TRBD1. Trimming cost V 8 bases and J 7 bases; bases outside gene matches: 5. CDR3 length: 12 residues. Germline loops: CDR1 SNHLY, CDR2 FYNNEI. The full variable domain, in which reference TRBV2 and TRBJ1-2 provide the parts outside the CDR3, is EPEVTQTPSHQVTQMGQEVILRCVPISNHLYFYWYRQILGQKVEFLVSFYNNEISEKSEIFDDQFSVERPDGSNFTLKIRSTKLEDSAMYFCASLDRGSGYTFGSGTRLTVV.

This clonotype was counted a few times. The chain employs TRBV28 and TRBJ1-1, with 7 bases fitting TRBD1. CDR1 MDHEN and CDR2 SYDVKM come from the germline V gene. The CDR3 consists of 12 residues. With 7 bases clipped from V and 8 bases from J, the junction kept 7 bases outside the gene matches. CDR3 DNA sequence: TGTGCCAGCACTTGGACAGGTCAAGAAGCTTTCTTT. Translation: CASTWTGQEAFF. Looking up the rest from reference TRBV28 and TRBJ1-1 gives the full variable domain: DVKVTQSSRYLVKRTGEKVFLECVQDMDHENMFWYRQDPGLGLRLIYFSYDVKMKEKGDIPEGYSVSREKKERFSLILESASTNQTSMYLCASTWTGQEAFFGQGTRLTVV.

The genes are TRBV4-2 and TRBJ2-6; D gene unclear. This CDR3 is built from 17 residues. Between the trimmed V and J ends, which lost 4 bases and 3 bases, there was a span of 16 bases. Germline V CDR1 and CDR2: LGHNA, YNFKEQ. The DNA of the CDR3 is TGTGCCAGCAGCCGAGTGGACGGCGTCAATGGGGCCAACGTCCTGACTTTC. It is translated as CASSRVDGVNGANVLTF.

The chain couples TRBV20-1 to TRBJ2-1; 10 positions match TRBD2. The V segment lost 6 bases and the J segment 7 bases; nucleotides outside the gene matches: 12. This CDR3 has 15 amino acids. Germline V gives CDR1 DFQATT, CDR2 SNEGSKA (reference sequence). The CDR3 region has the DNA TGCAGTGCCCACCGGGCGAGCGGGGGGGCGAATGAGCAGTTCTTC. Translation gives CSAHRASGGANEQFF.

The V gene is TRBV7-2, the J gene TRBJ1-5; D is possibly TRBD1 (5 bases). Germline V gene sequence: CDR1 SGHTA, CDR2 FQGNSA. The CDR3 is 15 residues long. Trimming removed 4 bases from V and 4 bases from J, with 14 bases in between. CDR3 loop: CASSSTQGGNQPQHF. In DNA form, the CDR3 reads TGTGCCAGCAGCTCTACGCAGGGAGGGAATCAGCCCCAGCATTTT.

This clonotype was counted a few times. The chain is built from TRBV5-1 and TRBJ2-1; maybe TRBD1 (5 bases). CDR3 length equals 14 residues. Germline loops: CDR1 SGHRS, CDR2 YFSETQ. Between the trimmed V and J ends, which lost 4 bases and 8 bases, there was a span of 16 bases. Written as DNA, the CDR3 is TGCGCCAGCAGCCCTGCTGGCAGGGTCGATGAGCAGTTCTTC. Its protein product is CASSPAGRVDEQFF.

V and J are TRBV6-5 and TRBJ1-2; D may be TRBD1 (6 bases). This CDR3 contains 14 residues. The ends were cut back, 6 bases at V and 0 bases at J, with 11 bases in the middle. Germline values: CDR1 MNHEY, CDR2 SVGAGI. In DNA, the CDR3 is TGTGCCAGCAGGCCACAGGGTCCTAACTATGGCTACACCTTC. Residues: CASRPQGPNYGYTF.